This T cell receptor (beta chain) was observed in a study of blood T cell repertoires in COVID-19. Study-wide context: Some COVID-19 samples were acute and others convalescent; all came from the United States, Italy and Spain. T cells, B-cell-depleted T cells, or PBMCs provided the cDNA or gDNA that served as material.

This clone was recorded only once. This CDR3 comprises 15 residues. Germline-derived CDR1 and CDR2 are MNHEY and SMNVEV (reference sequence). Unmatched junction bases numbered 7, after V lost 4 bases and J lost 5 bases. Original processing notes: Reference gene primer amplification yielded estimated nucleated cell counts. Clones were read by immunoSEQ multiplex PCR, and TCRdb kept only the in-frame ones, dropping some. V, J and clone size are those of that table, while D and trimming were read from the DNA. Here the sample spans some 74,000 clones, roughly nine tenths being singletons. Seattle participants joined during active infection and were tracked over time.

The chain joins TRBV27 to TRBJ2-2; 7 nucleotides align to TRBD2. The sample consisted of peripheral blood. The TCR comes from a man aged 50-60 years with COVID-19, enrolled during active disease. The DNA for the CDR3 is TGTGCCAGCAGTTGGGGGGGAGTGAGAACCGGGGAGCTGTTTTTT. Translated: CASSWGGVRTGELFF.